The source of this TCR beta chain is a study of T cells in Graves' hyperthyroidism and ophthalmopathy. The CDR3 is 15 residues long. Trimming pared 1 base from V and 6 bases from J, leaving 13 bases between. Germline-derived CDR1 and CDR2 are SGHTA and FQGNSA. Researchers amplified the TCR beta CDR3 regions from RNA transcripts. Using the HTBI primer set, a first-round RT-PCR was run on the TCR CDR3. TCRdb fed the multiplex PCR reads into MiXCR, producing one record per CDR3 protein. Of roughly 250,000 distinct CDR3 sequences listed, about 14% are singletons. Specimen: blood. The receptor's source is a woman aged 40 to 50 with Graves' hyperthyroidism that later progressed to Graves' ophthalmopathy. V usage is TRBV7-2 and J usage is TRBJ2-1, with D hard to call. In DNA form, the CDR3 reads TGTGCCAGCAGCTTAGGTGGGCTCCACGGCAATGAGCAGTTCTTC. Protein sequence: CASSLGGLHGNEQFF. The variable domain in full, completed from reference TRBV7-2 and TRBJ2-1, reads GAGVSQSPSNKVTEKGKDVELRCDPISGHTALYWYRQSLGQGLEFLIYFQGNSAPDKSGLPSDRFSAERTGGSVSTLTIQRTQQEDSAVYLCASSLGGLHGNEQFFGPGTRLTVL.